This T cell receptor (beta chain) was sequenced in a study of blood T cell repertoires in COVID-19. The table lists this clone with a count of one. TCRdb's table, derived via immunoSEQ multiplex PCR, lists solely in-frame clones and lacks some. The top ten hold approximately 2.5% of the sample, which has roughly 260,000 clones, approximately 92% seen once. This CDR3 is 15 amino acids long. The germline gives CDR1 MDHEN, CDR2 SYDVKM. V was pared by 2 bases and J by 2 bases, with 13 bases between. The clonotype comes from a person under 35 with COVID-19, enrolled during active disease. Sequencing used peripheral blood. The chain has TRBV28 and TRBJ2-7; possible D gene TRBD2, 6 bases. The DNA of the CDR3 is TGTGCCAGCAGTTTAATAGCGGAGGTCCCCTACGAGCAGTACTTC. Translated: CASSLIAEVPYEQYF.